The next 10 T cell receptor beta chains were all read from a single sample in a study of early T cells in non-severe SARS-CoV-2 infection. TCRdb called the 5' RACE reads again in MiXCR, with one record for every CDR3 protein. The table includes roughly 16,000 distinct CDR3 sequences, 5% detected once. Sequencing input: whole blood. These receptors came from an adult who was a healthcare worker with PCR-confirmed SARS-CoV-2 infection or an uninfected control (not recorded which).

This clonotype rates as medium-sized. V usage is TRBV18 and J usage is TRBJ2-2; D perhaps matches TRBD2 (6 bases). CDR1 is KGHSH, CDR2 LQKENI, per germline. V lost 6 bases and J lost 5, with 16 bases in between. The CDR3 sequence is 15 residues long. CDR3 coding DNA: TGTGCCAGCTCGCCCGGGGGACGGACGACCGGGGAGCTGTTTTTT. This encodes CASSPGGRTTGELFF.

The table lists this clonotype with many counts. The chain has TRBV6-1 and TRBJ1-1; unclear D gene. The CDR3 has 15 residues. Germline CDR1 reads MNHNS; CDR2 reads SASEGT. The V end was cut by 1 base, the J end by 6 bases, with 15 bases between. Here the CDR3 DNA reads TGTGCCAGCAGTGAAGAGGAGGCCGGGAAGCCTGAAGCTTTCTTT. Its translation: CASSEEEAGKPEAFF.

This clonotype has ten or more counts. This rearrangement joins TRBV28 to TRBJ2-1, with D perhaps TRBD2 (5 bases). The CDR3 loop spans 14 amino acids. V gave up 5 bases and J gave up 2 bases, with 10 bases separating them. Germline lookup yields CDR1 MDHEN and CDR2 SYDVKM. The CDR3 spells CASSLAGAYNEQFF. Written as DNA, the CDR3 is TGTGCCAGCAGTCTCGCCGGGGCCTACAATGAGCAGTTCTTC. The entire variable domain, with the rest obtained from reference TRBV28 and TRBJ2-1, is as follows: DVKVTQSSRYLVKRTGEKVFLECVQDMDHENMFWYRQDPGLGLRLIYFSYDVKMKEKGDIPEGYSVSREKKERFSLILESASTNQTSMYLCASSLAGAYNEQFFGPGTRLTVL.

This clonotype was seen repeatedly, ten times or more. J is TRBJ2-1 and V is TRBV2; TRBD2 might be the D (5 bases). Trimming took 8 bases from V and 5 from J, leaving 19 bases between them. This CDR3 contains 15 residues. Per the germline V gene, CDR1 is SNHLY and CDR2 is FYNNEI. In DNA, the CDR3 is TGTGCCAGCGGAAGGCGCGAGACTATACACAATGAGCAGTTCTTC. It is translated as CASGRRETIHNEQFF. Filled out from reference TRBV2 and TRBJ2-1, the complete variable domain reads EPEVTQTPSHQVTQMGQEVILRCVPISNHLYFYWYRQILGQKVEFLVSFYNNEISEKSEIFDDQFSVERPDGSNFTLKIRSTKLEDSAMYFCASGRRETIHNEQFFGPGTRLTVL.

The CDR3 protein is CAWMIRETQYF. The CDR3 bases are TGTGCCTGGATGATCCGGGAGACCCAGTACTTC. V is TRBV30 and J is TRBJ2-5; D uncertain. This CDR3 region has 11 residues. Germline CDR1 is GTSNPN and CDR2 is SVGIG (reference sequence). V shed 4 bases and J shed 5 bases, with 8 bases lying between them.

Many counts were recorded for this clonotype. The chain recombines TRBV6-1 with TRBJ2-5; 13 bases match TRBD2. The CDR3 covers 15 residues. V shed 8 bases, J shed 5 bases, and the junction held 8 bases outside the gene matches. Germline V gene sequence: CDR1 MNHNS, CDR2 SASEGT. This CDR3 reads CASGILAGGPETQYF. In DNA form, the CDR3 reads TGTGCCAGCGGGATACTAGCGGGAGGGCCCGAGACCCAGTACTTC.

This clonotype showed up many times. The chain combines TRBV10-2 with TRBJ1-3, with 11 bases lining up with TRBD1. The CDR3 is made up of 16 amino acids. Germline V gene data show CDR1 as WSHSY and CDR2 as SAAADI. The V segment lost 4 bases and the J segment 3 bases; nucleotides outside the gene matches: 5. The CDR3 DNA follows: TGCGCCAGCAGTGGGACAGGGGGCGCTTATGGAAACACCATATATTTT. Protein sequence: CASSGTGGAYGNTIYF.

This clonotype was detected many times. The V and J genes are TRBV7-8 and TRBJ2-5; 11 bases are a match to TRBD2. Germline V gene lookup returns CDR1 SGHVS and CDR2 FQNEAQ. V shed 5 bases and J 1 base; nucleotides not matched to a gene: 6. The CDR3 contains 16 residues. As DNA, the CDR3 is TGTGCCAGCAGCCCCACGGGACTAGCGGTCCAAGAGACCCAGTACTTC. It yields the protein CASSPTGLAVQETQYF. The entire variable domain, with the rest obtained from reference TRBV7-8 and TRBJ2-5, is as follows: GAGVSQSPRYKVAKRGQDVALRCDPISGHVSLFWYQQALGQGPEFLTYFQNEAQLDKSGLPSDRFFAERPEGSVSTLKIQRTQQEDSAVYLCASSPTGLAVQETQYFGPGTRLLVL.

This clonotype has a count of ten or more. V gene TRBV11-2 combines with J gene TRBJ2-5, with a weak D call TRBD2 (6 bases). CDR3 length: 17 amino acids. Germline V gene lookup returns CDR1 SGHAT and CDR2 FQNNGV. Trimming left V 3 bases short and J 3 bases short, with 20 bases between. The CDR3: CASSLDGFVGGKETQYF. CDR3 nucleotide sequence: TGTGCCAGCAGCTTGGATGGTTTTGTAGGAGGGAAAGAGACCCAGTACTTC.

The table lists this clonotype with a few counts. This chain uses TRBV6-1 with TRBJ1-1; 9 nucleotides align to TRBD1. Trimming cost V 6 bases and J 3 bases; bases outside gene matches: 8. The CDR3 runs 15 residues. The V gene's germline CDR1 is MNHNS and CDR2 SASEGT. CDR3 sequence: CASSRTGEWYTEAFF. In nucleotides, the CDR3 is TGTGCCAGCAGCAGGACAGGGGAATGGTACACTGAAGCTTTCTTT.